The T cell receptor beta chain described here comes from a study of blood T cell repertoires in COVID-19. Germline values: CDR1 SEHNR, CDR2 FQNEAQ (reference sequence). The CDR3 spans 19 residues. The ends were cut back, 0 bases at V and 0 bases at J, with 18 bases in the middle. This clone has just a few counts. Generated by immunoSEQ multiplex PCR, the TCRdb table keeps only in-frame clones and is missing some. Here the sample spans 250,000 to 350,000 clones, 70% to 90% being singletons. This rearrangement joins TRBV7-9 to TRBJ2-1, with D tentatively TRBD2 (5 bases). Sequenced: PBMCs or T cells enriched from blood (not recorded which). This TCR came from a woman aged 18-29 years who had recovered from COVID-19. This CDR3 reads CASSLARPGIRSSYNEQFF. DNA of the CDR3: TGTGCCAGCAGCTTAGCGAGGCCCGGGATCAGGAGCTCCTACAATGAGCAGTTCTTC.